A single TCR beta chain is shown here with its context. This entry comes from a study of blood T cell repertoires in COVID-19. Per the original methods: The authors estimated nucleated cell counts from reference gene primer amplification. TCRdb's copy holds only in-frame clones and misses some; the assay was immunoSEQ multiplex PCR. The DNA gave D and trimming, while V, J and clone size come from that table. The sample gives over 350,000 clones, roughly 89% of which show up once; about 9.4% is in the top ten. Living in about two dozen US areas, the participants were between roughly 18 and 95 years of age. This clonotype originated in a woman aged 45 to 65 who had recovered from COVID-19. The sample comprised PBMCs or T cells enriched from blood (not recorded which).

As DNA, the CDR3 is TGTGCCAGCAGGACAGTTACAGCTGAAGCTTTCTTT. Translated, it gives CASRTVTAEAFF. The chain recombines TRBV6-6 with TRBJ1-1, with a weak D call TRBD1 (5 bases). This CDR3 is 12 amino acids long. Germline CDR1 reads MNHNY; CDR2 reads SVGAGI (reference sequence). V was shortened by 6 bases and J by 6 bases, with 11 bases between the two germline ends.